These T cell receptor beta chains were read from a single sample in a study of blood T cell repertoires in COVID-19. Repertoires were generated with immunoSEQ multiplex PCR, while TCRdb's copy carries only in-frame clones and drops some. Of about 56,000 clones in the sample, roughly nine tenths were seen once. Sequenced sample: peripheral blood. The receptors derive from a woman in her sixties or seventies with COVID-19, enrolled during active disease. CDR3s include the opening cysteine and the closing phenylalanine or tryptophan. Fields, in order: V gene, clone size, D gene, J gene, CDR3 protein, CDR3 DNA. A D gene is named only where the DNA matches it firmly. For some rows the clone size is stated as once, few or many, or as a class when expanded; others skip it.

>TRBV6-1|-|-|TRBJ1-6
CASSEWRLGNSPLHF
TGTGCCAGCAGTGAATGGAGGTTGGGGAATTCACCCCTCCACTTT
>TRBV28|once|TRBD2|TRBJ2-1
CASTVLIATSGRAYNEQFF
TGTGCCAGCACCGTATTAATAGCGACTAGCGGGAGAGCCTACAATGAGCAGTTCTTC
>TRBV4-3|-|-|TRBJ2-1
CASSQELATEQFF
TGCGCCAGCAGCCAAGAACTAGCAACTGAGCAGTTCTTC
>TRBV29-1|-|-|TRBJ1-1
CSVERGGAGNTEAFF
TGCAGCGTTGAGAGGGGCGGGGCAGGGAACACTGAAGCTTTCTTT
>TRBV3-1/TRBV3-2|-|-|TRBJ2-5
CASSQVGGTQYF
TGTGCCAGCAGCCAAGTGGGAGGGACCCAGTACTTC
>TRBV30|few|-|TRBJ1-5
CAWSRQVDQPQHF
TGTGCCTGGAGTAGACAGGTTGATCAGCCCCAGCATTTT
>TRBV7-9|-|-|TRBJ2-5
CAAQGVETQYF
TGTGCCGCCCAGGGCGTAGAGACCCAGTACTTC
>TRBV25-1|-|TRBD1|TRBJ2-1
CASRDPGQGYNEQFF
TGTGCCAGCAGGGACCCGGGACAGGGCTACAATGAGCAGTTCTTC
>TRBV30|-|TRBD1|TRBJ2-2
CAWTLGGTGGLGELFF
TGTGCCTGGACCCTCGGCGGGACAGGGGGCTTAGGGGAGCTGTTTTTT
>TRBV4-3|-|-|TRBJ2-1
CASSQDNFGNEQFF
TGCGCCAGCAGCCAAGATAATTTCGGGAATGAGCAGTTCTTC
>TRBV7-6|-|-|TRBJ2-7
CASSVTGFSSYEQYF
TGTGCCAGCAGCGTTACAGGGTTCAGCTCCTACGAGCAGTACTTC
>TRBV6-6|-|-|TRBJ2-7
CASRTTSSYEQYF
TGTGCCAGCAGAACCACTAGCTCCTACGAGCAGTACTTC
>TRBV6-1|-|TRBD2|TRBJ2-1
CASSEVSGGSYNEQFF
TGTGCCAGCAGTGAAGTAAGCGGGGGGTCTTACAATGAGCAGTTCTTC
>TRBV7-9|-|TRBD1|TRBJ2-7
CASSWGQGDEQYF
TGTGCCAGCAGCTGGGGACAGGGGGACGAGCAGTACTTC
>TRBV7-2|-|-|TRBJ1-5
CVSSTGGGNQPQHF
TGTGTCAGCAGCACCGGGGGGGGCAATCAGCCCCAGCATTTT
>TRBV3-1/TRBV3-2|-|TRBD2|TRBJ2-7
CASSHVSPPTSGRSYEQYF
TGTGCCAGCAGCCATGTCAGTCCCCCGACTAGCGGGAGGTCCTACGAGCAGTACTTC
>TRBV2|-|-|TRBJ2-7
CASFYPGGFEQYF
TGTGCCAGCTTTTACCCAGGGGGGTTCGAGCAGTACTTC
>TRBV6-5|-|TRBD1|TRBJ1-2
CASSPQGQSGGYTF
TGTGCCAGCAGTCCACAGGGACAGTCCGGTGGCTACACCTTC
>TRBV6-5|-|-|TRBJ1-5
CASRQQGNQPQHF
TGTGCCAGCAGGCAGCAGGGGAATCAGCCCCAGCATTTT
>TRBV2|-|TRBD2|TRBJ2-2
CASTGLAGNTGELFF
TGTGCCAGCACCGGACTAGCGGGAAACACCGGGGAGCTGTTTTTT
>TRBV19|-|TRBD2|TRBJ2-5
CASSMTSGGGQETQYF
TGTGCCAGTAGTATGACCTCGGGAGGGGGGCAAGAGACCCAGTACTTC
>TRBV15|-|TRBD1|TRBJ2-5
CATSRDGRGYQETQYF
TGTGCCACCAGCAGAGACGGCAGGGGGTACCAAGAGACCCAGTACTTC
>TRBV6-5|-|-|TRBJ1-1
CASSYSRGTTEAFF
TGTGCCAGCAGTTACTCAAGAGGGACAACTGAAGCTTTCTTT
>TRBV29-1|-|-|TRBJ2-5
CSVARQETIGTQYF
TGCAGCGTTGCTCGACAGGAGACCATCGGGACCCAGTACTTC
>TRBV2|-|-|TRBJ2-3
CASSDRVAADTQYF
TGTGCCAGCAGTGACCGGGTAGCGGCAGATACGCAGTATTTT
>TRBV6-5|-|TRBD2|TRBJ2-1
CASSSTSGGMDEQFF
TGTGCCAGCAGTTCGACTAGCGGGGGGATGGATGAGCAGTTCTTC
>TRBV19|-|-|TRBJ1-5
CASSIRRRGNSNQPQHF
TGTGCCAGTAGTATACGGAGGAGGGGAAATAGCAATCAGCCCCAGCATTTT
>TRBV7-6|-|-|TRBJ2-2
CASSLFPLARGSVGELFF
TGTGCCAGCAGTTTATTCCCATTAGCAAGAGGATCCGTCGGGGAGCTGTTTTTT
>TRBV9|-|TRBD1|TRBJ1-1
CASSVGGGDTEAFF
TGTGCCAGCAGCGTAGGAGGGGGCGACACTGAAGCTTTCTTT
>TRBV9|once|-|TRBJ1-3
CASSATGQSHTIYF
TGTGCCAGCAGCGCTACCGGACAGTCTCACACCATATATTTT
>TRBV5-5|-|TRBD1|TRBJ2-7
CASSWGQIYEQYF
TGTGCCAGCAGCTGGGGACAGATCTACGAGCAGTACTTC
>TRBV6-5|-|TRBD1|TRBJ2-7
CASSYSGQGVYEQYF
TGTGCCAGCAGTTACTCGGGACAGGGGGTTTACGAGCAGTACTTC
>TRBV24-1|-|-|TRBJ2-2
CATSDPGTLNSGELFF
TGTGCCACCAGTGACCCCGGGACTCTTAATTCTGGGGAGCTGTTTTTT
>TRBV6-2/TRBV6-3|-|-|TRBJ1-5
CASSYGAFQHF
TGTGCCAGCAGTTACGGGGCTTTCCAGCATTTT
>TRBV2|once|-|TRBJ1-2
CASKQDFGYTF
TGTGCCAGCAAGCAGGATTTTGGCTACACCTTC
>TRBV4-1|-|-|TRBJ1-1
CASSPTGNTEAFF
TGCGCCAGCAGCCCCACAGGGAACACTGAAGCTTTCTTT
>TRBV5-1|-|TRBD1|TRBJ2-7
CASYPFGTGAHEQYF
TGCGCCAGCTACCCTTTCGGGACAGGGGCCCACGAGCAGTACTTC
>TRBV30|-|-|TRBJ2-1
CAWSTGETYNEQFF
TGTGCCTGGAGTACGGGAGAGACCTACAATGAGCAGTTCTTC
>TRBV11-3|-|-|TRBJ1-1
CASSLGGNTEAFF
TGTGCCAGCAGCTTAGGCGGGAACACTGAAGCTTTCTTT
>TRBV5-6|-|-|TRBJ1-3
CASSFRRVLNTIYF
TGTGCCAGCAGCTTTCGCAGGGTCCTAAACACCATATATTTT
>TRBV25-1|-|TRBD2|TRBJ2-1
CASRGTSGGAVGFEQFF
TGTGCCAGCAGGGGGACTAGCGGGGGGGCCGTGGGCTTTGAGCAGTTCTTC
>TRBV27|-|TRBD1|TRBJ1-2
CASSPNTAYRGGGYTF
TGTGCCAGCAGTCCCAATACGGCATACAGGGGGGGAGGCTACACCTTC
>TRBV5-4|once|TRBD2|TRBJ2-7
CASSFSGRLGEQYF
TGTGCCAGCAGCTTTAGCGGGAGGTTAGGCGAGCAGTACTTC
>TRBV18|-|-|TRBJ2-5
CASSPAQGRGETQYF
TGTGCCAGCTCACCCGCGCAGGGGCGAGGGGAGACCCAGTACTTC
>TRBV14|-|TRBD2|TRBJ2-2
CASSLAGTNTGELFF
TGTGCCAGCAGCCTAGCGGGGACCAACACCGGGGAGCTGTTTTTT
>TRBV7-9|-|TRBD1|TRBJ2-7
CASSGQGAGEQYF
TGTGCCAGCAGCGGACAGGGGGCGGGAGAGCAGTACTTC
>TRBV9|-|-|TRBJ2-1
CASSLAGGPYNEQFF
TGTGCCAGCAGCCTCGCCGGGGGGCCGTACAATGAGCAGTTCTTC
>TRBV7-2|-|-|TRBJ1-5
CASSTQGDQPQHF
TGTGCCAGCAGCACACAGGGAGATCAGCCCCAGCATTTT
>TRBV18|once|-|TRBJ1-5
CASSPLQALNQPQHF
TGTGCCAGCTCACCATTACAGGCCTTGAATCAGCCCCAGCATTTT
>TRBV7-9|-|-|TRBJ1-2
CASSLSGSGEYGYTF
TGTGCCAGCAGCTTAAGTGGCAGCGGAGAATATGGCTACACCTTC
>TRBV4-3|-|TRBD1|TRBJ1-4
CASSQDPWDSNEKLFF
TGCGCCAGCAGCCAAGATCCTTGGGACAGTAATGAAAAACTGTTTTTT
>TRBV30|once|TRBD1|TRBJ2-7
CAWSKQGGYEQYF
TGTGCCTGGAGTAAACAGGGGGGCTACGAGCAGTACTTC